The T cell receptor (beta chain) described here comes from a study of CD8 T cells in Susac syndrome. Reverse transcription of roughly 0.5 to 1 ug RNA was performed with random hexamers. TCRdb itself ran the immunoSEQ multiplex PCR reads through MiXCR, one entry per CDR3 protein. The sample includes about 130,000 distinct CDR3 sequences, 90% to 95% seen only once; the top ten take around 0.12%. CDR1 is SGHTA and CDR2 is FQGNSA in the germline V gene. The CDR3 consists of 11 residues. V was clipped by 4 bases and J by 7 bases, with 7 bases between them. The sequence was obtained from a human donor in good health. The genes are TRBV7-2 and TRBJ1-2; D ambiguous. The specimen sequenced was CD4+ T cells from PBMCs. The CDR3, as DNA: TGTGCCAGCAGCTCATTTGCTGGCTACACCTTC. It translates to CASSSFAGYTF.